This T cell receptor beta chain was recorded in a study of T cell responses to AZD1222 COVID-19 vaccine. General observations from the study: Baseline serostatus was positive in only a handful of AZD1222 recipients.

With respect to this clone: Its antigen is unknown.

Sequencing was performed with immunoSEQ multiplex PCR; in TCRdb, only in-frame clones are kept and a portion is missing. The repertoire has around 78,000 clones, 90% of them found once; the top ten carry more than 2.5%. The J segment lost 1 base and the V segment lost 6 bases, leaving 4 bases of the junction unmatched. There are 14 residues in the CDR3. CDR1 is SGHRS, CDR2 YFSETQ, per germline. The rearrangement links TRBV5-1 to TRBJ1-1, with 9 positions matching TRBD1. The sequences come from peripheral blood, collected 28 days after the second AZD1222 dose. The sequence was obtained from an adult who received the AZD1222 COVID-19 vaccine. The CDR3 sequence: CASIMDRGNTEAFF. The CDR3 nucleotides read TGCGCCAGCATAATGGACAGGGGGAACACTGAAGCTTTCTTT.